These T cell receptor beta chains were read from a single sample in a study of shared T cell receptors in the human thymus. Clones were read by immunoSEQ multiplex PCR, and TCRdb kept only the in-frame ones, dropping some. The sample records hundreds of thousands of clones, roughly 90% being singletons. This sample also appeared in a second study, on human thymus T cells.

Sequenced sample: thymocytes. The receptors stem from a boy in the first two years of life with a congenital heart defect. Each CDR3 is given with its conserved first and last residue. Each record gives: D gene, V gene, J gene, clone size, CDR3 DNA, CDR3 protein. D genes are given only for firm matches. Clone size is shown for a subset of rows, as once, few, many or a class of expanded clone.

d_call: -
v_call: TRBV2
j_call: TRBJ1-2
clone_size: -
cdr3_nt: TGTGCCAGCAGCCCCCACTCCCCCGCCGCCAAACCTTATGGCTACACCTTC
cdr3_aa: CASSPHSPAAKPYGYTF

d_call: TRBD2
v_call: TRBV5-5
j_call: TRBJ2-3
clone_size: -
cdr3_nt: TGTGCCAGCAGCTGGGGGGGGGAGTATTTT
cdr3_aa: CASSWGGEYF

d_call: TRBD1
v_call: TRBV12-5
j_call: TRBJ2-2
clone_size: -
cdr3_nt: TGTGCTAGTGGTTTGGTACAGGAAATCGGGACAGGGAACACCGGGGAGCTGTTTTTT
cdr3_aa: CASGLVQEIGTGNTGELFF

d_call: -
v_call: TRBV4-2
j_call: TRBJ1-2
clone_size: -
cdr3_nt: TGTGCCAGCAGCCCCCGGGATACTAACTATGGCTACACCTTC
cdr3_aa: CASSPRDTNYGYTF

d_call: -
v_call: TRBV5-1
j_call: TRBJ2-7
clone_size: -
cdr3_nt: TGCGCCAGCAGCTTGGACAGGTTTAGCTCCTACGAGCAGTACTTC
cdr3_aa: CASSLDRFSSYEQYF

d_call: TRBD2
v_call: TRBV2
j_call: TRBJ2-5
clone_size: once
cdr3_nt: TGTGCCAACCTAGCACTAGCGCGAGAAGAGACCCAGTACTTC
cdr3_aa: CANLALAREETQYF

d_call: TRBD2
v_call: TRBV7-9
j_call: TRBJ2-1
clone_size: -
cdr3_nt: TGTGCCAGCAGCCTAGGGACTAGCGGGGGTTCCTACAATGAGCAGTTCTTC
cdr3_aa: CASSLGTSGGSYNEQFF

d_call: -
v_call: TRBV5-8
j_call: TRBJ2-3
clone_size: -
cdr3_nt: TGTGCCAGCAGCCCTAGCACAGATACGCAGTATTTT
cdr3_aa: CASSPSTDTQYF

d_call: -
v_call: TRBV4-3
j_call: TRBJ1-1
clone_size: -
cdr3_nt: TGCGCCAGCAGCCCACGGGCATGCGACAGCCCCATGAACACTGAAGCTTTCTTT
cdr3_aa: CASSPRACDSPMNTEAFF

d_call: -
v_call: TRBV19
j_call: TRBJ2-7
clone_size: few
cdr3_nt: TGTGCCAGTAGTGAGGAGAACACCTACGAGCAGTACTTC
cdr3_aa: CASSEENTYEQYF

d_call: TRBD1
v_call: TRBV20-1
j_call: TRBJ1-2
clone_size: few
cdr3_nt: TGCAGTGCCGACAGGGACGCTGGCTACACCTTC
cdr3_aa: CSADRDAGYTF

d_call: TRBD2
v_call: TRBV6-5
j_call: TRBJ2-5
clone_size: -
cdr3_nt: TGTGCCAGCAGTTGCGCGGGAGAGGATGAGACCCAGTACTTC
cdr3_aa: CASSCAGEDETQYF

d_call: TRBD2
v_call: TRBV29-1
j_call: TRBJ2-7
clone_size: once
cdr3_nt: TGCAGCGTTGAGTACGGCTTTCCTAGCGGGAGTCTATACGAGCAGTACTTC
cdr3_aa: CSVEYGFPSGSLYEQYF

d_call: -
v_call: TRBV28
j_call: TRBJ2-1
clone_size: -
cdr3_nt: TGTGCCAGCAGCGATCTAGTAGCCCCCCACAATGAGCAGTTCTTC
cdr3_aa: CASSDLVAPHNEQFF

d_call: -
v_call: TRBV9
j_call: TRBJ2-5
clone_size: -
cdr3_nt: TGTGCCAGCAGCGTAGTCCCCGATACCCCGGGAGAGACCCAGTACTTC
cdr3_aa: CASSVVPDTPGETQYF

d_call: TRBD1
v_call: TRBV6-1
j_call: TRBJ2-7
clone_size: -
cdr3_nt: TGTGCCAGCAGAACAAGGGACAGTTCCTACGAGCAGTACTTC
cdr3_aa: CASRTRDSSYEQYF